The T cell receptor beta chain described here comes from a study of spatial heterogeneity in lung cancer. CDR1 and CDR2 from the germline V gene are SGHNT and YYREEE (reference sequence). The length of the CDR3 is 17 residues. V trimming: 4 bases; J trimming: 2 bases; junction bases outside the gene matches: 3. Regarding time point: blood at routine non-recurrence follow-up after resection. TCRdb reprocessed the 5' RACE reads with MiXCR, giving one entry per CDR3 protein. The sample has over 95,000 distinct CDR3 sequences, under 14% seen once. The specimen comprised PBMCs, sampled at follow-up. The chain joins TRBV5-4 to TRBJ2-6; 13 bases fit TRBD2. The clonotype comes from a female donor with early-stage non-small cell lung cancer. The CDR3 sequence is CASSPTSGGAGANVLTF. Written as DNA, the CDR3 is TGTGCCAGCAGCCCTACTAGCGGGGGGGCTGGGGCCAACGTCCTGACTTTC.